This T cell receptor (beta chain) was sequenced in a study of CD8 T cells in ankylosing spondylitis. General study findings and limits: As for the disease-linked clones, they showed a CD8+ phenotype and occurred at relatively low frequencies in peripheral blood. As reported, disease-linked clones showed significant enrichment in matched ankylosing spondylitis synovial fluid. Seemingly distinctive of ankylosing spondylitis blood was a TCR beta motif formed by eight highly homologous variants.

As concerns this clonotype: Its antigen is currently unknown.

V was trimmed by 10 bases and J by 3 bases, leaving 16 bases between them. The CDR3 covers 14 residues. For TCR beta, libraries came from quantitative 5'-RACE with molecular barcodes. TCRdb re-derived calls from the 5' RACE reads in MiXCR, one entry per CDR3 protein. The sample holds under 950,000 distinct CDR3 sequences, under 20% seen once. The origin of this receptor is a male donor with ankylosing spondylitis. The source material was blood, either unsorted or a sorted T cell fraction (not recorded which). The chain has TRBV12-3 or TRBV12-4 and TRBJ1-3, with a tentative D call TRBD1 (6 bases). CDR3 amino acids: CAINHRVNGNTIYF. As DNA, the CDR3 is TGTGCCATAAACCACAGGGTTAATGGAAACACCATATATTTT.